Following are 20 T cell receptor beta chains from one sample sequenced in a study of T cell responses to AZD1222 COVID-19 vaccine (dated by TCRdb to the early 2020s). The library was obtained by the immunoSEQ multiplex PCR assay. The clones in this table, taken by TCRdb from immuneACCESS, are in-frame only. Not every clone is retained; where verified, under half of the shortfall comes from an unresolved V gene, and the cause of the rest is unknown. The sample table holds 150,000 to 160,000 clones, of which roughly nine tenths were seen once. The ten largest make up 3% to 3.5% of the sample. Reading the label with the study, this specimen's time point is: baseline before first vaccination. The sample was peripheral blood, taken on day 0 of AZD1222 vaccination. These receptors originate from an adult in good health.

This clone was counted a single time. The rearrangement joins TRBV10-1 to TRBJ2-2, with TRBD1 matching over 8 bases. CDR3 size: 16 residues. With V trimmed by 0 bases and J by 4 bases, 4 bases remained unmatched. Germline assignment: CDR1 WNHNN and CDR2 SYGVQD (reference sequence). The chain's CDR3 is CASSESTRGRTGELFF. CDR3 in DNA: TGCGCCAGCAGTGAGTCGACCAGGGGGCGCACCGGGGAGCTGTTTTTT.

A word on this clone: Within the sample, other DNA sequences also encode this same CDR3. J is TRBJ1-2 and V is TRBV7-9; TRBD1 aligns across 7 bases. The length of the CDR3 is 14 residues. The V gene's germline CDR1 is SEHNR and CDR2 FQNEAQ (reference sequence). Losses at the gene ends were 5 bases for V and 0 bases for J; bases not matched to a gene: 3. This CDR3 reads CASSLGQTNYGYTF. CDR3 nucleotides: TGTGCCAGCAGCCTGGGACAGACTAACTATGGCTACACCTTC.

This rearrangement joins TRBV27 to TRBJ1-2; D is unresolved. Trimming stripped 6 bases from V and 4 bases from J, with 15 bases between. The CDR3 has 14 amino acids. Looked up from germline, CDR1 is MNHEY and CDR2 is SMNVEV (reference sequence). CDR3 residues: CASSPYNGVYGYTF. The CDR3 region has the DNA TGTGCCAGCAGCCCGTACAATGGGGTCTATGGCTACACCTTC.

This chain uses TRBV5-1 with TRBJ1-1; D call uncertain. This CDR3 contains 12 residues. In germline, CDR1 is SGHRS, CDR2 YFSETQ. V lost 4 bases and J 9 bases, leaving 13 bases between the germline ends. The DNA for the CDR3 is TGCGCCAGCAGCCCCCACGAGGATCAAGCTTTCTTT. This translates into CASSPHEDQAFF.

This chain uses TRBV9 with TRBJ1-5, with D tentatively TRBD1 (6 bases). The CDR3 totals 19 residues. The germline V gene encodes CDR1 SGDLS and CDR2 YYNGEE. V lost 2 bases and J 0 bases, leaving 21 bases between the germline ends. The CDR3 DNA reads TGTGCCAGCAGCGTCTACGGGACACCGGGCCTAGATAGCAATCAGCCCCAGCATTTT. Encoded protein: CASSVYGTPGLDSNQPQHF.

The rearrangement links TRBV7-2 to TRBJ1-3; TRBD1 might be the D (6 bases). Germline lookup yields CDR1 SGHTA and CDR2 FQGNSA. CDR3 length: 15 residues. V shed 5 bases and J shed 4 bases, with 15 bases lying between them. The CDR3 protein is CASSPIQGGGNTIYF. CDR3 bases: TGTGCCAGCAGCCCAATACAGGGCGGAGGAAACACCATATATTTT.

The chain links TRBV6-5 to TRBJ2-5, with D perhaps matching TRBD2 (7 bases). CDR1 MNHEY and CDR2 SVGAGI come from the germline V gene. V was cut by 10 bases and J by 5 bases, with 11 bases left in between. This CDR3 has 11 amino acids. The CDR3 here is CATAGAETQYF. The CDR3 DNA sequence: TGTGCCACCGCGGGGGCTGAGACCCAGTACTTC.

The chain recombines TRBV12-3 or TRBV12-4 with TRBJ2-1; D not resolved. Trimming took 6 bases from V and 5 from J, leaving 8 bases between them. The CDR3 covers 12 residues. The CDR3 sequence: CASRSLDNEQFF. The DNA for the CDR3 is TGTGCCAGCAGGTCCCTAGACAATGAGCAGTTCTTC.

This clone has only a few counts. CDR3 sequence: CASSLAMGDNNSPLHF. The CDR3 DNA follows: TGCGCCAGCAGCTTGGCCATGGGGGATAATAATTCACCCCTCCACTTT. The rearrangement uses TRBV5-1 and TRBJ1-6; maybe TRBD1 (5 bases). The CDR3 length is 16 residues. Germline V gene data show CDR1 as SGHRS and CDR2 as YFSETQ. V dropped 0 bases and J dropped 5 bases, with 12 bases sitting between them.

This clone showed up just once. The V call is TRBV28, the J call TRBJ1-1; possibly TRBD1 for D (5 bases). The germline V gene encodes CDR1 MDHEN and CDR2 SYDVKM. Deletions cut 7 bases from V and 0 bases from J, with 15 bases between. This CDR3 comprises 15 residues. The CDR3: CASTLGPGLNTEAFF. CDR3 nucleotide sequence: TGTGCCAGCACCCTGGGGCCGGGGTTGAACACTGAAGCTTTCTTT.

The chain is built from TRBV5-1 and TRBJ2-3; a weak D match, TRBD2 (6 bases). Germline lookup yields CDR1 SGHRS and CDR2 YFSETQ. CDR3 size: 15 residues. V was trimmed by 2 bases and J by 2 bases, leaving 12 bases between them. The chain's CDR3 is CASSFGGPYTDTQYF. For the CDR3, the DNA is TGCGCCAGCAGCTTCGGGGGACCCTACACAGATACGCAGTATTTT.

The gene calls are TRBV28 and TRBJ1-2; D remains ambiguous. This CDR3 spans 11 amino acids. Per the germline V gene, CDR1 is MDHEN and CDR2 is SYDVKM. V lost 6 bases, J lost 4 bases, and 6 bases lay in between. The CDR3 region has the DNA TGTGCCAGCAGCTTTGCCTATGGCTACACCTTC. Translated: CASSFAYGYTF.

V gene TRBV6-5 combines with J gene TRBJ1-5; D unresolved. The germline gives CDR1 MNHEY, CDR2 SVGAGI. Trimming stripped 6 bases from V and 0 bases from J, with 6 bases between. The CDR3 has 13 amino acids. CDR3 DNA: TGTGCCAGCAGGGCCTCTAGCAATCAGCCCCAGCATTTT. Translating gives CASRASSNQPQHF.

The chain carries TRBV5-1 and TRBJ1-1; D is perhaps TRBD1 (5 bases). V lost 4 bases to trimming and J lost 1 base, with 14 bases between them. Germline CDR1 reads SGHRS; CDR2 reads YFSETQ. This CDR3 comprises 15 residues. The CDR3 DNA sequence: TGCGCCAGCAGCACGGTGGGGGTCAGGAACACTGAAGCTTTCTTT. Translated, it gives CASSTVGVRNTEAFF.

The chain couples TRBV7-2 to TRBJ1-6; D ambiguous. This CDR3 spans 14 amino acids. Deletions cut 2 bases from V and 5 bases from J, with 7 bases between. Germline-derived CDR1 and CDR2 are SGHTA and FQGNSA. DNA for the CDR3: TGTGCCAGCAGCTTAAGGACTGATAATTCACCCCTCCACTTT. Amino acid sequence: CASSLRTDNSPLHF.

The V call is TRBV5-4, the J call TRBJ1-4; D call uncertain. The germline V and J ends were trimmed by 6 bases and 2 bases, with 14 bases remaining between them. The CDR3 consists of 15 residues. Germline CDR1 and CDR2: SGHNT and YYREEE (reference sequence). CDR3 in DNA: TGTGCCAGCAACTCCTACGGGTCTACTAATGAAAAACTGTTTTTT. Its protein product is CASNSYGSTNEKLFF. Using reference TRBV5-4 and TRBJ1-4 for the parts outside the CDR3, the full variable domain is ETGVTQSPTHLIKTRGQQVTLRCSSQSGHNTVSWYQQALGQGPQFIFQYYREEENGRGNFPPRFSGLQFPNYSSELNVNALELDDSALYLCASNSYGSTNEKLFFGSGTQLSVL.

The chain carries TRBV28 and TRBJ2-7; TRBD1 might be the D (5 bases). The CDR3 is made up of 12 amino acids. Germline CDR1 reads MDHEN; CDR2 reads SYDVKM. Trimming pared 6 bases from V and 4 bases from J, leaving 10 bases between. CDR3 bases: TGTGCCAGCAGGGGCCAGGGTTACGAGCAGTACTTC. It specifies CASRGQGYEQYF.

This clone appeared once. V usage is TRBV10-3 and J usage is TRBJ2-1; 10 nucleotides line up with TRBD2. Germline trimming cut 3 bases from V and 8 bases from J; bases unmatched to any gene: 7. Germline V lookup: CDR1 ENHRY, CDR2 SYGVKD. This CDR3 comprises 15 residues. CDR3 protein: CAISEAGGPGYEQFF. CDR3 coding DNA: TGTGCCATCAGTGAAGCGGGGGGGCCAGGCTATGAGCAGTTCTTC.

The table lists this clone with a count of one. The J gene is TRBJ2-5, the V gene TRBV18, with D tentatively TRBD2 (5 bases). The V gene's germline CDR1 is KGHSH and CDR2 LQKENI. CDR3 length equals 12 residues. Deletions cut 2 bases from V and 5 bases from J, with 6 bases between. CDR3 loop: CASSPREETQYF. The CDR3 nucleotides read TGTGCCAGCTCACCAAGGGAGGAGACCCAGTACTTC.

This chain joins TRBV15 and TRBJ1-4, with D hard to call. This CDR3 has 12 residues. Germline-derived CDR1 and CDR2 are LNHNV and YYDKDF (reference sequence). V gave up 0 bases and J gave up 14 bases, with 10 bases separating them. CDR3 residues: CATSRDRRGLFF. The CDR3 DNA is TGTGCCACCAGCAGAGATAGGAGAGGGCTGTTTTTT.